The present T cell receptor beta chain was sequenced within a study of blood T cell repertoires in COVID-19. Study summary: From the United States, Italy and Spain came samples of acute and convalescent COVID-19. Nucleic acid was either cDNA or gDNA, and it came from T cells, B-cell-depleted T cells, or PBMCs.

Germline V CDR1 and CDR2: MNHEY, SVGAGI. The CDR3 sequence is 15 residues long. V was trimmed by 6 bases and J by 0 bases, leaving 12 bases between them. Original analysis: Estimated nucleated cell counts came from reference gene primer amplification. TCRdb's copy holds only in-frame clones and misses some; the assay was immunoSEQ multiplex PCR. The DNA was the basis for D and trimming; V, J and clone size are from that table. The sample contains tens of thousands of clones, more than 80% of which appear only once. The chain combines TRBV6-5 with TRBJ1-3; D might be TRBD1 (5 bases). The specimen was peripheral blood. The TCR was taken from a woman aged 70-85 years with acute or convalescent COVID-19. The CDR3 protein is CASRFAGPSGNTIYF. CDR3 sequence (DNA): TGTGCCAGCAGGTTTGCAGGGCCCTCTGGAAACACCATATATTTT.